This TCR beta chain was observed in a study of blood T cell repertoires in COVID-19. In the authors' methods: Estimated nucleated cell counts came from reference gene primer amplification. The method was immunoSEQ multiplex PCR; TCRdb's version includes in-frame clones alone and lacks a portion of them. Clone size and the V and J calls come from that table; the DNA yielded D and trimming. The repertoire holds more than 150,000 clones, around 80% seen once, with under 3.5% in the top ten. CDR3 length: 14 residues. Trimming removed 1 base at V and 1 base at J, with 7 bases between. Germline CDR1 reads MNHNS; CDR2 reads SASEGT. Comments on this clone: Other DNA sequences within the sample encode an identical CDR3.

The genes are TRBV6-1 and TRBJ1-2, with D possibly matching TRBD1 (5 bases). The specimen was peripheral blood. The TCR originated in a woman at least 80 years old with active or convalescent COVID-19. DNA of the CDR3: TGTGCCAGCAGTGAAGTGGGGGGTAACTATGGCTACACCTTC. Translated: CASSEVGGNYGYTF.